This T cell receptor beta chain was captured by sequencing in a study of T cell responses to AZD1222 COVID-19 vaccine. Across the whole study: Doses given second, at about 4 or about 12 weeks, were pooled.

As concerns this clone: Its specificity is not known.

Trimming left V 5 bases short and J 4 bases short, with 14 bases between. The CDR3 length is 14 residues. Germline values: CDR1 SEHNR, CDR2 FQNEAQ (reference sequence). Only in-frame clones appear in the TCRdb table, and some are missing; sequencing was by immunoSEQ multiplex PCR. The table includes around 160,000 clones, around 88% detected once. Findings of the study overall: Spike-wide coverage was observed for vaccine-associated CD4 TCRs, with dominant responses at 160-218 and 743-854. Seropositive AZD1222 recipients at baseline numbered only five or six. Increases in Spike-specific TCR breadth and depth were seen after two AZD1222 doses.

The sequence derives from an adult in good health. The sequences come from peripheral blood, collected on day 0 of AZD1222 vaccination. The chain is built from TRBV7-9 and TRBJ2-5, with D uncertain. For the CDR3, the DNA is TGTGCCAGCAGCCCGCTCGGACCAAGAGAGACCCAGTACTTC. Its translation is CASSPLGPRETQYF.